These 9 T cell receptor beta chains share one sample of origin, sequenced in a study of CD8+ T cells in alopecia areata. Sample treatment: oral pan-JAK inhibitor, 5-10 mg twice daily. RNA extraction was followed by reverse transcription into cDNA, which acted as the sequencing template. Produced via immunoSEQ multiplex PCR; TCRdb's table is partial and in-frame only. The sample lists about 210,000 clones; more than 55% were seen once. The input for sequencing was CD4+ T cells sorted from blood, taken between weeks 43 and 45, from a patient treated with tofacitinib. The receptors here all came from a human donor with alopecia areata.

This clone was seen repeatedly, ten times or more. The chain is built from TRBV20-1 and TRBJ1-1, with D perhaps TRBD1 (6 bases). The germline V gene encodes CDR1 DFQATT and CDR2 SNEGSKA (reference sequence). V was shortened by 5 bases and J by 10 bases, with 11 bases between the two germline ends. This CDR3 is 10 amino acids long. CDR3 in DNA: TGCAGTGCTCGACAGGTGGGAGCTTTCTTT. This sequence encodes CSARQVGAFF.

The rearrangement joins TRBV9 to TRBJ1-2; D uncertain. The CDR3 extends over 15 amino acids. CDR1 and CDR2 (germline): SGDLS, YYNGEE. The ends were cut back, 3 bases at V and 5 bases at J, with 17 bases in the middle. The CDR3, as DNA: TGTGCCAGCAGCGAGGGTCCGAACGGCGATTATGGCTACACCTTC. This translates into CASSEGPNGDYGYTF.

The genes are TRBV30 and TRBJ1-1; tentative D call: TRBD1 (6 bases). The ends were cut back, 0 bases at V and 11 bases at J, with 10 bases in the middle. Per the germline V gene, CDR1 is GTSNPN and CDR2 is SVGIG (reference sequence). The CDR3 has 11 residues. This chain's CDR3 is CAWSVGGQAFF. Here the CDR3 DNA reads TGTGCCTGGAGTGTCGGGGGGCAGGCTTTCTTT.

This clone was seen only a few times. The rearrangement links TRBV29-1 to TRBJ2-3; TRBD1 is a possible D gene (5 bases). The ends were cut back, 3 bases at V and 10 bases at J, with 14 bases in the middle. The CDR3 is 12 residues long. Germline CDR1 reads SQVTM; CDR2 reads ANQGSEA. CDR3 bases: TGCAGCGTTGAGGTGAGCAGGGATGCGCAGTATTTT. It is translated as CSVEVSRDAQYF.

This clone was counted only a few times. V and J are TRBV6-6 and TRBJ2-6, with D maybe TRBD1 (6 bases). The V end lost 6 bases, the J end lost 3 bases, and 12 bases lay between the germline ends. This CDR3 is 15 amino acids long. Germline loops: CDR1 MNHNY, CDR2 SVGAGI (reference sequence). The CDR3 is CASRFGQSGANVLTF. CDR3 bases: TGTGCCAGCAGATTTGGACAGAGTGGGGCCAACGTCCTGACTTTC.

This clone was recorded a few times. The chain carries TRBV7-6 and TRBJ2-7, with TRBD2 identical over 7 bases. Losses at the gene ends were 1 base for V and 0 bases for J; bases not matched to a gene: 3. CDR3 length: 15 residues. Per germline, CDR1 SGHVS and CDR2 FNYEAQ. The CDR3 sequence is CASSLGGGTSYEQYF. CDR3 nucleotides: TGTGCCAGCAGCTTAGGGGGAGGGACCTCCTACGAGCAGTACTTC. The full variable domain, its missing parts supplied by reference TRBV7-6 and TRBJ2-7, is GAGVSQSPRYKVTKRGQDVALRCDPISGHVSLYWYRQALGQGPEFLTYFNYEAQQDKSGLPNDRFSAERPEGSISTLTIQRTEQRDSAMYRCASSLGGGTSYEQYFGPGTRLTVT.

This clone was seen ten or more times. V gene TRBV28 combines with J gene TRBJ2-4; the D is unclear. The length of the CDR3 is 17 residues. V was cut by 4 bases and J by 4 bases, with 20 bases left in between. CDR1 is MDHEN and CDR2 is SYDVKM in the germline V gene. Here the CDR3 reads CASSSLGLRLVKNIQYF. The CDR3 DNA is TGTGCCAGCAGTTCCTTAGGGCTGCGCCTTGTGAAAAACATTCAGTACTTC.

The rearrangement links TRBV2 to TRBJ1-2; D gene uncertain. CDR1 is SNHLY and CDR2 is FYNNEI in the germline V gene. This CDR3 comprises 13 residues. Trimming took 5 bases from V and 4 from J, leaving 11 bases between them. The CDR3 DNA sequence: TGTGCCAGCAGTCTAGGACGTAGCTATGGCTACACCTTC. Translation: CASSLGRSYGYTF. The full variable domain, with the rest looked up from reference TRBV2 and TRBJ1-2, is EPEVTQTPSHQVTQMGQEVILRCVPISNHLYFYWYRQILGQKVEFLVSFYNNEISEKSEIFDDQFSVERPDGSNFTLKIRSTKLEDSAMYFCASSLGRSYGYTFGSGTRLTVV.

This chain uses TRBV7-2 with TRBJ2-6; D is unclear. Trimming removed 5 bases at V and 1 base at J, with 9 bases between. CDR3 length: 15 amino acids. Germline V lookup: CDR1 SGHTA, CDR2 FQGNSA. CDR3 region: CASSLISSGANVLTF. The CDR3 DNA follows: TGTGCCAGCAGCCTCATATCTTCTGGGGCCAACGTCCTGACTTTC. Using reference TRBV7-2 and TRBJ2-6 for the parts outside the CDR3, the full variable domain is GAGVSQSPSNKVTEKGKDVELRCDPISGHTALYWYRQSLGQGLEFLIYFQGNSAPDKSGLPSDRFSAERTGGSVSTLTIQRTQQEDSAVYLCASSLISSGANVLTFGAGSRLTVL.